These T cell receptor beta chains were read from a single sample in a study of T cells in Graves' hyperthyroidism and ophthalmopathy. TCRdb fed the multiplex PCR reads into MiXCR, producing one record per CDR3 protein. This sample yields some 270,000 distinct CDR3 sequences, of which roughly 13% are seen a single time; approximately 7.9% belongs to the top ten. Sequenced: blood. All receptors come from a woman between 40 and 55 years old with Graves' hyperthyroidism. Each CDR3 is given with its conserved first and last residue. A D gene is named only where the DNA matches it firmly. Not every row has a clone size; where given, it reads once, few, many or a size class.

TRBV10-3,TRBJ2-2,TRBD2,many,TGTGCCAGATTAGCGGGAGTTATTAGAATAGTAGGCACCGGGGAGCTGTTTTTT,CARLAGVIRIVGTGELFF
TRBV3-1,TRBJ2-7,-,many,TGTGCCAGCAGCCAAGAATTCTCCTACGAGCAGTACTTC,CASSQEFSYEQYF
TRBV28,TRBJ1-2,-,-,TGTCCCAGCAGTTTAGCGGGGCTGAACCATGGCTACACCTTC,CPSSLAGLNHGYTF
TRBV27,TRBJ2-7,TRBD2,few,TGTGCCAGCAGACTTAGCGGGATCAACGAGCAGTACTTC,CASRLSGINEQYF
TRBV20-1,TRBJ1-1,-,many,TGCAGTGCTGTCTGGGGGCCGACAATGGACACTGAAGCTTTCTTT,CSAVWGPTMDTEAFF
TRBV12-3/TRBV12-4,TRBJ1-2,-,many,TGTGCCAGCAGTCTTGACCCAGGGTACTATGGCTACACCTTC,CASSLDPGYYGYTF
TRBV28,TRBJ2-7,-,many,TGTGCCAGCAGCCGTCCGGGTTCTTTCCGGGACACTTCCTACGAGCAGTACTTC,CASSRPGSFRDTSYEQYF
TRBV6-1,TRBJ2-1,TRBD2,many,TGTGCCAGCAGTGAAGGACTAGCAGACAATGAGCAGTTCTTC,CASSEGLADNEQFF
TRBV29-1,TRBJ2-1,TRBD1,-,TGCAGCGTTGAAGGGACAGGGGGCAATTGCAATGAGCAGTTCTTC,CSVEGTGGNCNEQFF
TRBV25-1,TRBJ2-1,-,-,TGTGCCAGCAGTGACTTGGACAGAAACAATGAGCAGTTCTTC,CASSDLDRNNEQFF
TRBV7-6,TRBJ2-7,TRBD2,many,TGTGCCAGCAGTTACGACTCTTACAGACTAGCGGGAGAGGCCTCCTACGAGCAGTACTTC,CASSYDSYRLAGEASYEQYF
TRBV6-1,TRBJ1-1,TRBD1,many,TGTGCCAGCAGAAAGGACAGGGGAACTTTCTTT,CASRKDRGTFF
TRBV7-8,TRBJ2-2,-,many,TGTACCGGCAGAGCGAACACCGGGGAGCTGTTTTTT,CTGRANTGELFF
TRBV7-8,TRBJ2-7,-,many,TGTGCCAGCAGCTTAGCGCCGGACGTCGCCTACGAGCAGTACTTC,CASSLAPDVAYEQYF
TRBV11-2,TRBJ2-3,TRBD2,many,TGTGCCAGCAGCTCTAGCTCGGGAGGGTCCCCAGATACGCAGTATTTT,CASSSSSGGSPDTQYF